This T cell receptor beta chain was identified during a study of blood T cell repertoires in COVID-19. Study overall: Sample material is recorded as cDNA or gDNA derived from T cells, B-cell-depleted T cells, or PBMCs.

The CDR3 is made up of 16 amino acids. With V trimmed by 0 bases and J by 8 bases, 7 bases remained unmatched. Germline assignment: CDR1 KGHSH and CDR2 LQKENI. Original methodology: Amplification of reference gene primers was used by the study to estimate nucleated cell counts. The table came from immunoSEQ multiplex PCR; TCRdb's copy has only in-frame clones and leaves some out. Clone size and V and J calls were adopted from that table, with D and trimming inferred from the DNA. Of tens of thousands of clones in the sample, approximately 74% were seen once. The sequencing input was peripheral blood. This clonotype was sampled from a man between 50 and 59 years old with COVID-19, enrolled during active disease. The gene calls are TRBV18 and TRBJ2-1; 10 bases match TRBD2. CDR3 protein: CASSPPQLAGAYEQFF. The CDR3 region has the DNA TGTGCCAGCTCACCACCCCAGCTAGCGGGAGCTTATGAGCAGTTCTTC.